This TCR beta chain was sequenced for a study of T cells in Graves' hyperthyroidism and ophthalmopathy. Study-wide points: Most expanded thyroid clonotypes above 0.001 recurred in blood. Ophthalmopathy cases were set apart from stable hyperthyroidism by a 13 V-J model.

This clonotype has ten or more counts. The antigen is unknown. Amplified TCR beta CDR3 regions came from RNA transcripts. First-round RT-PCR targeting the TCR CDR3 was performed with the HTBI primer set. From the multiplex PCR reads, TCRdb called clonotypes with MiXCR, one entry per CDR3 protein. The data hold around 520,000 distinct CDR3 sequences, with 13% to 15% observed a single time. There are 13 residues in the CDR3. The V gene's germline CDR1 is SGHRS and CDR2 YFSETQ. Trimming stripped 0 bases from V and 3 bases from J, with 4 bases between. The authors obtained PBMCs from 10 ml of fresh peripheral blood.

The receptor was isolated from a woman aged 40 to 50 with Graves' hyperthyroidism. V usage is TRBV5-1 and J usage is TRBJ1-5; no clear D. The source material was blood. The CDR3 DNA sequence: TGCGCCAGCAGCTTGGGGATCAATCAGCCCCAGCATTTT. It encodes CASSLGINQPQHF. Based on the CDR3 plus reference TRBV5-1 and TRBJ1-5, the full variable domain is KAGVTQTPRYLIKTRGQQVTLSCSPISGHRSVSWYQQTPGQGLQFLFEYFSETQRNKGNFPGRFSGRQFSNSRSEMNVSTLELGDSALYLCASSLGINQPQHFGDGTRLSIL.